This T cell receptor beta chain is from a study of spatial heterogeneity in lung cancer. One entry per CDR3 protein, called by TCRdb with MiXCR from the 5' RACE reads. Altogether under 80,000 distinct CDR3 sequences are present, about 6.3% being singletons, with the ten largest covering roughly 15%. Study observations and caveats: The study found ubiquitous expanded tumor TCRs in blood more at resection than follow-up.

The time point is: sample taken at primary tumor resection. Extraction of whole RNA from tumor, nontumor lung or frozen PBMC preceded unsorted sequencing. This clonotype was detected ten times or more. Its antigen remains unidentified. The TCR comes from a female donor with early-stage non-small cell lung cancer. The material sequenced was PBMCs, taken at surgery.

CDR3 nucleotides: TGTGCCAGCAGCTTAGGCAGGGCAAACACTGAAGCTTTCTTT. Its translation: CASSLGRANTEAFF. The gene calls are TRBV11-3 and TRBJ1-1; perhaps TRBD1 as D (5 bases). Germline V lookup: CDR1 SGHNT, CDR2 YENEEA. Trimming pared 1 base from V and 2 bases from J, leaving 8 bases between. The CDR3 covers 14 residues. The complete variable domain, with remaining parts taken from reference TRBV11-3 and TRBJ1-1, reads EAGVVQSPRYKIIEKKQPVAFWCNPISGHNTLYWYLQNLGQGPELLIRYENEEAVDDSQLPKDRFSAERLKGVDSTLKIQPAELGDSAVYLCASSLGRANTEAFFGQGTRLTVV.